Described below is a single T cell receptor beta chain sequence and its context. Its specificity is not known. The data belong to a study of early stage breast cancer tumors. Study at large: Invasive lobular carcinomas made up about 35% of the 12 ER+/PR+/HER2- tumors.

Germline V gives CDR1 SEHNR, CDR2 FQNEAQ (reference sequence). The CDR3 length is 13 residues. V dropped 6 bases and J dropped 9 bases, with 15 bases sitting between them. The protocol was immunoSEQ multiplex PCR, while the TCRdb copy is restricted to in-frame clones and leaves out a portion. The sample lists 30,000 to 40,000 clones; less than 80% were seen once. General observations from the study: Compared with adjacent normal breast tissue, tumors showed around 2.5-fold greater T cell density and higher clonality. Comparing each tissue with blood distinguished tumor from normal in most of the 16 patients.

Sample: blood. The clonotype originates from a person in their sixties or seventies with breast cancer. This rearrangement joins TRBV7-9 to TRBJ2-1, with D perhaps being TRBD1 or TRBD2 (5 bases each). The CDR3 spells CASRNLGVGEQFF. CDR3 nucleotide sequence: TGTGCCAGCAGAAACCTGGGGGTCGGTGAGCAGTTCTTC.